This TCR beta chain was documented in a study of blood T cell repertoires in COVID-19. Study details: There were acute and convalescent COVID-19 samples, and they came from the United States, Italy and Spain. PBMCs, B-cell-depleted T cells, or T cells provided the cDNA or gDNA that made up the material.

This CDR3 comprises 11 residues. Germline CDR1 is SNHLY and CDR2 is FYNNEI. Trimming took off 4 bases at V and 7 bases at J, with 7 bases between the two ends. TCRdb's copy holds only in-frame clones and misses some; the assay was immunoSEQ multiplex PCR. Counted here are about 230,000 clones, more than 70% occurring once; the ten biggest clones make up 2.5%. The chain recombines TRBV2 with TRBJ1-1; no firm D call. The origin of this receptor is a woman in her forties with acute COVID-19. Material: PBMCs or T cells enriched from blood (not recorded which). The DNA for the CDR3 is TGTGCCAGCAGTGCCCAGGTTGAAGCTTTCTTT. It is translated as CASSAQVEAFF.